The rows below give T cell receptor beta chains drawn from one sample of a study of T cell responses to AZD1222 COVID-19 vaccine. Assay: immunoSEQ multiplex PCR; the TCRdb copy retains only in-frame clones and omits some. The sample records 150,000 or so clones, over 85% being singletons. Sample: peripheral blood, taken on day 0 of AZD1222 vaccination. Every receptor here comes from an adult in good health. The CDR3 runs from the conserved cysteine through the conserved F or W. A D gene is named only where the DNA matches it firmly. Part of the rows lack a size; the others show once, few, many or a class for expanded clones.

j_gene,abundance,v_gene,d_gene,CDR3aa,CDR3nt
TRBJ2-1,-,TRBV5-4,TRBD2,CASSEPGTRVDEQFF,TGTGCCAGCAGCGAGCCCGGGACTAGGGTCGATGAGCAGTTCTTC
TRBJ1-3,-,TRBV5-4,-,CASSGSPGLAGNTIYF,TGTGCCAGCAGCGGCAGCCCAGGGTTGGCCGGAAACACCATATATTTT
TRBJ1-2,-,TRBV29-1,TRBD1,CSVEGQGGGYTF,TGCAGCGTTGAGGGTCAGGGGGGAGGCTACACCTTC
TRBJ2-5,-,TRBV7-3,-,CASSLKGETQYF,TGTGCCAGCAGCTTAAAGGGGGAGACCCAGTACTTC
TRBJ1-2,-,TRBV4-1,-,CASSQAAGASNYGYTF,TGCGCCAGCAGCCAAGCAGCTGGAGCTTCTAACTATGGCTACACCTTC
TRBJ2-7,-,TRBV10-1,-,CASSSGSSYEQYF,TGCGCCAGCAGTAGTGGGAGTTCCTACGAGCAGTACTTC
TRBJ1-2,-,TRBV5-4,-,CASSFSGSYGYTF,TGTGCCAGCAGCTTTTCCGGGAGCTATGGCTACACCTTC
TRBJ2-5,-,TRBV5-4,-,CASSLALDASANGATQYF,TGTGCCAGCAGCTTGGCCCTTGACGCTAGCGCGAACGGTGCGACCCAGTACTTC
TRBJ2-3,-,TRBV7-3,-,CASSTGTDTQYF,TGTGCCAGCAGCACCGGCACAGATACGCAGTATTTT
TRBJ2-3,-,TRBV28,-,CASSLSLPTRTSRDTQYF,TGTGCCAGCAGTTTATCCCTCCCGACCCGTACGTCGCGAGATACGCAGTATTTT
TRBJ1-3,-,TRBV27,TRBD1,CASSPDRRSGNTIYF,TGTGCCAGCAGTCCGGACAGGCGCTCTGGAAACACCATATATTTT
TRBJ1-1,-,TRBV6-1,TRBD1,CASSEAPAGGFTEAFF,TGTGCCAGCAGTGAAGCGCCGGCAGGGGGCTTTACTGAAGCTTTCTTT
TRBJ1-5,-,TRBV19,-,CASSNPRVGNNQPQHF,TGTGCCAGTAGTAACCCCCGGGTGGGGAACAATCAGCCCCAGCATTTT
TRBJ1-2,-,TRBV28,-,CASTDRTYGYTF,TGTGCCAGCACGGACAGAACCTATGGCTACACCTTC
TRBJ1-2,-,TRBV19,-,CASSTQTGGYTF,TGTGCCAGTAGTACCCAGACGGGGGGCTACACCTTC
TRBJ2-5,once,TRBV5-1,-,CASSFNNGAETQYF,TGCGCCAGCAGCTTTAATAATGGGGCAGAGACCCAGTACTTC
TRBJ1-5,-,TRBV28,TRBD1,CATQGQGNQPQHF,TGTGCCACCCAGGGACAGGGAAATCAGCCCCAGCATTTT
TRBJ1-4,-,TRBV6-5,TRBD1,CASRRTGYNEKLFF,TGTGCCAGCAGGAGGACAGGTTATAATGAAAAACTGTTTTTT
TRBJ1-4,-,TRBV5-6,-,CASSLGRTNEKLFF,TGTGCCAGCAGCTTGGGGCGGACTAATGAAAAACTGTTTTTT
TRBJ1-3,-,TRBV7-9,-,CASSFMSSRGNTIYF,TGTGCCAGCAGCTTCATGTCTTCGCGGGGAAACACCATATATTTT
TRBJ2-2,-,TRBV4-3,-,CASSQETAETGELFF,TGCGCCAGCAGCCAAGAGACAGCTGAAACCGGGGAGCTGTTTTTT
TRBJ2-2,once,TRBV4-1,TRBD2,CASSLAVLSGRAGTGELFF,TGCGCCAGCAGCCTCGCAGTACTTAGCGGGAGGGCGGGCACCGGGGAGCTGTTTTTT
TRBJ1-1,once,TRBV11-2,TRBD1,CASSLWTGDTEAFF,TGTGCCAGCAGCCTCTGGACAGGGGACACTGAAGCTTTCTTT
TRBJ1-1,-,TRBV5-1,TRBD1,CASSAGTGNEAFF,TGCGCCAGCAGCGCCGGGACAGGTAATGAAGCTTTCTTT
TRBJ2-7,-,TRBV7-2,-,CASSLVGRAGEQYF,TGTGCCAGCAGCTTAGTAGGTAGGGCTGGCGAGCAGTACTTC
TRBJ1-6,-,TRBV19,TRBD1,CASSTGTGGNSPLHF,TGTGCCAGTAGTACCGGGACAGGGGGAAATTCACCCCTCCACTTT
TRBJ2-3,-,TRBV7-8,-,CASSPDTDTQYF,TGTGCCAGCAGCCCCGACACAGATACGCAGTATTTT
TRBJ1-3,-,TRBV7-2,-,CASSLVSGRGNTIYF,TGTGCCAGCAGCTTAGTAAGCGGCAGGGGAAACACCATATATTTT